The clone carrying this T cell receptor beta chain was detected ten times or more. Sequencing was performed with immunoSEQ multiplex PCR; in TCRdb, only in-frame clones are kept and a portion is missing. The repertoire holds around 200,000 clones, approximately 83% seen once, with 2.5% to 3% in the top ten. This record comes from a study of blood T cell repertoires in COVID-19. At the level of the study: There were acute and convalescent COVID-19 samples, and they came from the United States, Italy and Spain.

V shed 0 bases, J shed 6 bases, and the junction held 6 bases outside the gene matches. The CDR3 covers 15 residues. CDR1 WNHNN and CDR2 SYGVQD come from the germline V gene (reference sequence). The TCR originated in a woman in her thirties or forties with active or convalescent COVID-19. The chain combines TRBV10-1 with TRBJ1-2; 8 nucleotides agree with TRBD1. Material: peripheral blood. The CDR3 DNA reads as TGCGCCAGCAGTGAGTCTCCAGGGGGCTTAAATGGCTACACCTTC. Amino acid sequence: CASSESPGGLNGYTF.